One T cell receptor beta chain is described in this entry. What this receptor recognizes is not known. Per-base quality was not reported, and no clone a single base away is much larger than it. Donors were under 40 systemically healthy Caucasian individuals from Russia aged roughly 6 to 95 years. Each donor gave approximately 10 milliliters of peripheral blood, collected into EDTA-treated Vacutainer tubes. PBMCs were isolated by Ficoll-Paque density-gradient centrifugation, with at least 7 million obtained per sample. Trizol reagent was used to extract total RNA from PBMCs, with at least 5 micrograms per sample. For every donor, flow cytometry on a PBMC aliquot measured the percentage of naive CD45RAhigh/CD27high T cells. The data stem from a study of blood T cells in healthy people across ages (dated by TCRdb to the mid-2010s). Turning to the overall study: In model experiments, template switching captured roughly one uniquely barcoded TCR beta cDNA molecule for every two T cells. Age-related changes in TCR beta repertoire diversity were measured in the study by deep sequencing normalized with unique cDNA molecular identifiers. Donors were grouped into four age groups: young (average approximately 15 years), middle-aged (less than 40), aged (around 60) and long-lived (about 89). To avoid experimental bias, donors of different ages were spread randomly across the sequencing lanes. Two additional independent replicas of 1 million unique cDNA reads from the same blood draw were analyzed for two donors (one aged 18 to 30 and one aged 80 or older). Overall study results and their limits: Compared with the aged group, the long-lived group had more naive CD4+ T cells, fewer expanded clones and increased TCR diversity, suggesting age selection. As age increased, observed TCR beta diversity per million T cells dropped in a roughly linear way, and a significant reduction was already evident by age approximately 40. Estimates of total diversity based on one million sequenced T cells were regarded as lower bounds and as underestimates. There was a strong correlation between observed TCR beta diversity and the percentage of naive T cells measured by flow cytometry. Conclusive comparison of naive and antigen-experienced compartments was prevented by the profiling of bulk unsorted PBMCs. Because donor CMV infection status was unknown, age-related changes in expanded clonotypes were potentially confounded.

Libraries were built with 5' RACE. Sequencing took place on an Illumina HiSeq 2500. A second PCR of roughly 7 to 11 cycles was performed with a sample-barcoded 5' primer and a J-beta primer mix. A template-switch 5' adaptor carrying 12 random nucleotides introduced a unique molecular identifier onto each TCR beta cDNA molecule. Each sample yielded at least 2.5 million CDR3-containing paired-end reads. The Mint cDNA synthesis kit, primed by a TRBC-specific oligonucleotide, was used to synthesize first-strand cDNA from all RNA. All cDNA was treated with uracil-DNA glycosylase and then went through a first 18-cycle PCR with the universal primers M1SS and BC2_uni_R. As for the original processing: For normalization, 1 million high-quality reads, each with a distinct molecular identifier, were randomly selected from each sample. Instead of being binned into consensus sequences, reads with shared molecular identifiers were discarded. MiTCR, run with a Q25 quality threshold and the strictest error-elimination algorithm, handled CDR3 identification, clonotype clustering and error correction. A nonparametric unseen species model using Euler transformation provided a lower-bound estimate of total TCR beta diversity. TCRdb reprocessing: public reads trimmed at Q25 with fastp, clones called with MiXCR, in-frame beta chains kept. CDR3 protein sequences are deduplicated, and each keeps its most common genes and DNA. These V and J calls rely on TCRdb rather than the paper's analysis. The sample yields around 1,500,000 distinct CDR3 sequences; about 43% were counted once. The leading ten clones occupy 7.9% of the sample.

This receptor was taken from a woman aged 18-29 years in good health. Sequencing input: blood.

The DNA sequence is as follows: TGTGCCAGCACCAAATTCCCGGGGACGGCAGAGACCCAGTACTTC. Translated, this gives CASTKFPGTAETQYF. The rearrangement joined TRBV11-2 to TRBJ2-5, with the D gene tentatively TRBD1 or TRBD2, based on 5 matching bases in each. CDR1 is given as SGHAT and CDR2 as FQNNGV, both from the germline V gene. V is shortened by 7 bases, J by 4 bases, and the region joining them spans 19 bases. Spanning cysteine to phenylalanine, the CDR3 consists of 15 amino acids. Only the CDR3 DNA stays, 45 bases, in frame from base 1.